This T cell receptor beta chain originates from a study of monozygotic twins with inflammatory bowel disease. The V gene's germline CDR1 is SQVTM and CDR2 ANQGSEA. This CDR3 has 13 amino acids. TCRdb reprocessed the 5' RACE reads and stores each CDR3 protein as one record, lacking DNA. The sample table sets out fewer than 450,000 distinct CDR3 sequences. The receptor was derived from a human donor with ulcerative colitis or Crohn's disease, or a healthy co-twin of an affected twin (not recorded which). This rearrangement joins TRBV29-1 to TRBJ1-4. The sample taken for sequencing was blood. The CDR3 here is CSCIVGSNEKLFF.